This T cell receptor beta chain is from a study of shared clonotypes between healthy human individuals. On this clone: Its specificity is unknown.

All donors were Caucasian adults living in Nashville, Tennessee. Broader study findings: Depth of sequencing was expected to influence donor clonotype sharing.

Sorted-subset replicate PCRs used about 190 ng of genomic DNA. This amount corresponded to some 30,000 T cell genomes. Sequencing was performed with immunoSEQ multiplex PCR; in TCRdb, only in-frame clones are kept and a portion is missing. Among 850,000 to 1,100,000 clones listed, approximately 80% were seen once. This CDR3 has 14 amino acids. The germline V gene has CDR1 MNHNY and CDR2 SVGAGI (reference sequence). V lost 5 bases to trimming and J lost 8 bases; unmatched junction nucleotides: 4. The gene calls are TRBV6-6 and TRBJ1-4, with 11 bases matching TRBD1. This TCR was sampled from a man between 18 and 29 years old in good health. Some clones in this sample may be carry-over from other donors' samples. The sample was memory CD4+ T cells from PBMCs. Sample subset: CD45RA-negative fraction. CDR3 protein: CASSAGTGGEKLFF. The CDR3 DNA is TGTGCCAGCAGTGCCGGGACAGGGGGGGAAAAACTGTTTTTT.